This T cell receptor (beta chain) was captured by sequencing in a study of blood T cell repertoires in COVID-19. Across the whole study: Acute-phase and convalescent COVID-19 samples originated in the United States, Italy and Spain. Sample material is recorded as cDNA or gDNA derived from T cells, B-cell-depleted T cells, or PBMCs.

Per the original methods: Amplified reference gene primers provided the basis for estimating nucleated cell counts. Some clones are missing from TCRdb's copy, which holds only in-frame ones; the method was immunoSEQ multiplex PCR. The V and J calls and clone size were taken over from that table, and D and trimming were inferred from the DNA. The sample holds roughly 100,000 clones, around 88% seen once. The CDR3 consists of 12 residues. V lost 2 bases and J 1 base, leaving 2 bases between the germline ends. The V and J genes are TRBV12-3 or TRBV12-4 and TRBJ1-1; D gene ambiguous. Sequenced: peripheral blood. The clonotype originates from a woman in her 70s with acute or convalescent COVID-19. Here the CDR3 reads CASSLQNTEAFF. For the CDR3, the DNA is TGTGCCAGCAGTTTACAGAACACTGAAGCTTTCTTT.